A single sample gave rise to the 18 T cell receptor beta chains below, sequenced in a study of cytomegalovirus exposure and HLA in healthy donors. The PCR was carried out with 60 Vbeta primers and 13 Jbeta primers. Generated by immunoSEQ multiplex PCR, the TCRdb table keeps only in-frame clones and is missing some. The sample has tens of thousands of clones; more than 70% are singletons. Specimen: PBMCs. These receptor sequences come from a male donor in good health and CMV-seronegative.

This clone was counted once. V usage is TRBV5-6 and J usage is TRBJ1-1, with unresolved D. Trimming pared 4 bases from V and 4 bases from J, leaving 14 bases between. This CDR3 is 14 amino acids long. Germline assignment: CDR1 SGHDT and CDR2 YYEEEE. CDR3 protein: CASSNSGGLTEAFF. CDR3 in DNA: TGTGCCAGCAGCAATTCTGGAGGGCTCACTGAAGCTTTCTTT.

The V call is TRBV7-2, the J call TRBJ1-4; 7 nucleotides agree with TRBD1. V lost 2 bases to trimming and J lost 13 bases; unmatched junction nucleotides: 7. The CDR3 runs to 13 residues. Per the germline V gene, CDR1 is SGHTA and CDR2 is FQGNSA. CDR3 bases: TGTGCCAGCAGCTTAAGGAGGGGGCGCGGACTGTTTTTT. Its translation is CASSLRRGRGLFF.

The gene calls are TRBV4-3 and TRBJ1-5; D is uncertain. Germline assignment: CDR1 LGHNA and CDR2 YSLEER. Trimming took 2 bases from V and 5 from J, leaving 7 bases between them. The CDR3 contains 13 residues. The CDR3 loop is CASSQRRDQPQHF. The CDR3 bases are TGCGCCAGCAGCCAAAGGAGGGATCAGCCCCAGCATTTT.

The chain links TRBV11-2 to TRBJ2-1; maybe TRBD2 (7 bases). This CDR3 region has 15 residues. Germline-derived CDR1 and CDR2 are SGHAT and FQNNGV. V lost 3 bases and J 7 bases, leaving 16 bases between the germline ends. The CDR3 nucleotides are TGTGCCAGCAGCTTTGGCGCGGGGGCCGGGAATGAGCAGTTCTTC. Its translation is CASSFGAGAGNEQFF.

The rearrangement joins TRBV19 to TRBJ1-5; D ambiguous. The CDR3 contains 14 residues. From germline, CDR1 is LNHDA and CDR2 SQIVND (reference sequence). The V and J ends lost 7 bases and 6 bases respectively, with 16 bases between them. CDR3 coding DNA: TGTGCCAGTACGGGAGGCCGGAGAACTCAGCCCCAGCATTTT. Its translation: CASTGGRRTQPQHF.

The V call is TRBV20-1, the J call TRBJ2-5; D unclear. V was shortened by 0 bases and J by 5 bases, with 4 bases between the two germline ends. CDR1 is DFQATT and CDR2 is SNEGSKA in the germline V gene (reference sequence). The CDR3 has 11 residues. The CDR3 loop is CSARDRETQYF. The CDR3 DNA follows: TGCAGTGCTAGAGATCGGGAGACCCAGTACTTC.

The chain links TRBV7-7 to TRBJ2-3; tentatively, D is TRBD2 (6 bases). Germline CDR1 SSHAT, CDR2 FNYEAQ (reference sequence). The CDR3 runs to 13 residues. V lost 5 bases and J 6 bases, leaving 12 bases between the germline ends. The CDR3 sequence is CASSTTRLDTQYF. CDR3 coding DNA: TGTGCCAGCAGCACGACTAGACTGGATACGCAGTATTTT.

This clone was counted once. This chain links TRBV6-4 with TRBJ2-3; TRBD2 aligns across 10 bases. The CDR3 covers 15 residues. Germline-derived CDR1 and CDR2 are MRHNA and SNTAGT. Losses at the gene ends were 3 bases for V and 0 bases for J; bases not matched to a gene: 0. CDR3 in DNA: TGTGCCAGCAGTGAAGCGGGGGGGAGCACAGATACGCAGTATTTT. This encodes CASSEAGGSTDTQYF.

The chain uses TRBV30 and TRBJ1-5, with D maybe TRBD1 (6 bases). This CDR3 comprises 14 residues. V was trimmed by 0 bases and J by 1 base, leaving 7 bases between them. CDR1 GTSNPN and CDR2 SVGIG come from the germline V gene (reference sequence). CDR3 protein: CAWSVDRSNQPQHF. The CDR3 bases are TGTGCCTGGAGTGTAGACAGGAGCAATCAGCCCCAGCATTTT. The whole variable domain, remainder taken from reference TRBV30 and TRBJ1-5, is SQTIHQWPATLVQPVGSPLSLECTVEGTSNPNLYWYRQAAGRGLQLLFYSVGIGQISSEVPQNLSASRPQDRQFILSSKKLLLSDSGFYLCAWSVDRSNQPQHFGDGTRLSIL.

This chain links TRBV15 with TRBJ1-5; no reliable D call. Trimming took off 0 bases at V and 0 bases at J, with 6 bases between the two ends. The CDR3 runs to 15 residues. Germline lookup yields CDR1 LNHNV and CDR2 YYDKDF (reference sequence). The CDR3 sequence is CATSREGGSNQPQHF. The DNA for the CDR3 is TGTGCCACCAGCAGAGAGGGAGGTAGCAATCAGCCCCAGCATTTT.

The chain carries TRBV15 and TRBJ1-1; TRBD1 aligns across 7 bases. Germline V gene sequence: CDR1 LNHNV, CDR2 YYDKDF (reference sequence). The CDR3 contains 15 residues. Trimming cost V 1 base and J 4 bases; bases outside gene matches: 6. CDR3 loop: CATSRVVAGGTEAFF. The DNA for the CDR3 is TGTGCCACCAGCAGAGTGGTGGCAGGGGGCACTGAAGCTTTCTTT.

In its sample, this clone was seen once. The chain recombines TRBV19 with TRBJ1-2; D perhaps matches TRBD1 (6 bases). The CDR3 totals 13 residues. The germline gives CDR1 LNHDA, CDR2 SQIVND (reference sequence). Trimming took 8 bases from V and 0 from J, leaving 10 bases between them. The CDR3 DNA reads as TGTGCCAGTTGCAGGGGAGCTAACTATGGCTACACCTTC. Its translation: CASCRGANYGYTF.

V and J are TRBV18 and TRBJ1-2, with D possibly being TRBD1 (6 bases). The CDR3 runs to 19 residues. Trimming cost V 3 bases and J 2 bases, with 25 bases left between them. Per germline, CDR1 KGHSH and CDR2 LQKENI. For the CDR3, the DNA is TGTGCCAGCTCACCCCGGACGGGGGGCACACTTGCTGGGAACTATGGCTACACCTTC. It translates to CASSPRTGGTLAGNYGYTF.

This rearrangement joins TRBV29-1 to TRBJ2-3, with TRBD1 as a possible D gene (6 bases). Germline-derived CDR1 and CDR2 are SQVTM and ANQGSEA. This CDR3 comprises 11 residues. Trimming removed 6 bases at V and 6 bases at J, with 10 bases between. CDR3 nucleotides: TGCAGCGTCAAAACAGGGGATACGCAGTATTTT. Protein product: CSVKTGDTQYF.

This clone has only one observation. The rearrangement joins TRBV27 to TRBJ2-5; D possibly corresponds to TRBD2 (6 bases). CDR3 length: 17 residues. Trimming removed 5 bases from V and 4 bases from J, with 23 bases in between. Germline CDR1 MNHEY, CDR2 SMNVEV (reference sequence). CDR3 DNA sequence: TGTGCCAGCAGTCCACTCATCATAGCGGCGGGGAGAGAGACCCAGTACTTC. The encoded protein is CASSPLIIAAGRETQYF.

The gene calls are TRBV19 and TRBJ1-3, with a possible D match to TRBD1 (6 bases). Deletions cut 10 bases from V and 1 base from J, with 20 bases between. The CDR3 has 16 residues. Germline assignment: CDR1 LNHDA and CDR2 SQIVND (reference sequence). This CDR3 reads CATRGTSQGSGNTIYF. The CDR3 nucleotides are TGTGCCACCCGTGGGACAAGCCAGGGGTCTGGAAACACCATATATTTT.

In this sample, this clone turned up once. V is TRBV10-1 and J is TRBJ2-3; 12 nucleotides line up with TRBD2. V was clipped by 6 bases and J by 1 base; unmatched bases: 5. CDR1 is WNHNN, CDR2 SYGVQD, per germline (reference sequence). The length of the CDR3 is 16 residues. The CDR3 loop reads CASREASGGGTDTQYF. CDR3 sequence (DNA): TGCGCCAGCAGGGAGGCTAGCGGGGGGGGCACAGATACGCAGTATTTT.

The CDR3 is CASSFTGSEQETQYF. The CDR3 DNA follows: TGCGCCAGCAGTTTCACAGGGTCGGAACAAGAGACCCAGTACTTC. The chain joins TRBV5-1 to TRBJ2-5, with D possibly matching TRBD1 (6 bases). This CDR3 comprises 15 residues. Trimming took 5 bases from V and 2 from J, leaving 16 bases between them. CDR1 and CDR2 (germline): SGHRS, YFSETQ.